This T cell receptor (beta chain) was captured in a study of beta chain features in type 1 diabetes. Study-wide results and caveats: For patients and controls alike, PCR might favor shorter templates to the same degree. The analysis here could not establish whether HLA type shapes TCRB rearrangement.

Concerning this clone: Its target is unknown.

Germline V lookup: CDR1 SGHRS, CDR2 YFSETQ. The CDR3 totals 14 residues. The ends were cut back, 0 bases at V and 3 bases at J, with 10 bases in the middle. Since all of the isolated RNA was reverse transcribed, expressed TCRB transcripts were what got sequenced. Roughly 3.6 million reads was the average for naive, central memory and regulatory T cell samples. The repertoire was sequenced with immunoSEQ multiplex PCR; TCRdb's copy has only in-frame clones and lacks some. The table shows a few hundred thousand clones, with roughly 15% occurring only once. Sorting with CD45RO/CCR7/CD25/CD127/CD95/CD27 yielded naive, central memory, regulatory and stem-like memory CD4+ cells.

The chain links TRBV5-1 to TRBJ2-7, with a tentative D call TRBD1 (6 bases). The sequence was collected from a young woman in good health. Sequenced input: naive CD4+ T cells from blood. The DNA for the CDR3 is TGCGCCAGCAGCTTGGACAGGGCCCTCTACGAGCAGTACTTC. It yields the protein CASSLDRALYEQYF.